This paragraph covers one T cell receptor beta chain sequence. Its antigen is unknown. No base qualities exist here, and no much larger clone lies one base off it. This entry belongs to a study of blood T cell repertoires in COVID-19 (dated by TCRdb to 2019 to 2021). For the study in its entirety: Samples covering the acute and convalescent phases of COVID-19 were provided by collaborators in the United States, Italy and Spain. The prospective study material was composed of cDNA or gDNA derived from T cells, B-cell-depleted T cells, or PBMCs. The dataset comprised deeply sampled blood TCRbeta repertoires from subjects exposed to, actively infected with, or recovered from COVID-19. The repertoires were released in a freely available public database intended as a resource for research on the immune response to SARS-CoV-2. The samples were drawn from the first 160 participants of the ongoing ImmuneRACE study and from 1,254 subjects provided by 6 global collaborators. Sample metadata almost always included a de-identified subject ID, COVID-19 status, age in years and sex. Where HLA class I and class II types were available, the types were taken from metadata supplied by the sample provider, not from assay-based typing. Findings and caveats that apply to the study as a whole: The amount of clinical and demographic metadata varied by source and participant and was provided uncurated.

Between the V and J ends, shortened by 6 bases and 1 base respectively, the junction contains 22 bases. CDR3 length: 19 amino acids, cysteine to phenylalanine. The only DNA kept is the CDR3, 57 bases in frame from the first base. CDR1 and CDR2 are drawn from the germline V gene: KGHSY, FQNENV. Participants in the prospective study were aged roughly 18 to 100 years, lived in 20 to 30 United States geographic areas, and enrolled through a virtual design. In the prospective study, participants were assigned to cohorts based on the clinical history participants reported in a screening survey and a study questionnaire. Mobile phlebotomists in the prospective study collected whole blood, serum and a nasopharyngeal or oropharyngeal swab from every participant. Participants in the prospective study had the option to provide additional blood draws and questionnaires over an approximately 2-month period. Prospective study blood samples were shipped either frozen or at room temperature before DNA extraction.

The immunoSEQ Assay, a bias-controlled multiplex PCR, was used to amplify TCRbeta CDR3 regions from genomic DNA. As for how the authors treated the data: Nucleated cell counts per sample were estimated from amplification of reference gene primers within the assay. To quantify the absolute abundance of each unique TCRbeta CDR3 rearrangement, sequence reads were collapsed and filtered. For each sample, productive Simpson clonality was calculated as the square root of Simpson's diversity index over productive rearrangements. TCRdb took over this immuneACCESS table, retaining in-frame rearrangements with V and J assigned. Such tables are incomplete; in checked studies, under half of the missing clones stem from an unresolved V gene, and the remainder is unexplained. V and J calls and clone size follow that table, whereas D and trimming were derived from the DNA. This sample gives about 200,000 clones in total; roughly 88% of them show up just once. 4.5% to 6.5% of the sample is in the top ten clones.

The clonotype originates from a man aged 40-49 years with acute COVID-19. The sequencing sample was made of PBMCs or T cells enriched from blood (not recorded which). Rearrangement joined TRBV16 to TRBJ1-6, with a weak D call of TRBD1 (6 bases match). The CDR3 here reads CASRPLQAGGRSYNSPLHF. Read as DNA, the sequence is TGTGCCAGCAGACCCCTCCAGGCGGGGGGCCGGTCCTATAATTCACCCCTCCACTTT.